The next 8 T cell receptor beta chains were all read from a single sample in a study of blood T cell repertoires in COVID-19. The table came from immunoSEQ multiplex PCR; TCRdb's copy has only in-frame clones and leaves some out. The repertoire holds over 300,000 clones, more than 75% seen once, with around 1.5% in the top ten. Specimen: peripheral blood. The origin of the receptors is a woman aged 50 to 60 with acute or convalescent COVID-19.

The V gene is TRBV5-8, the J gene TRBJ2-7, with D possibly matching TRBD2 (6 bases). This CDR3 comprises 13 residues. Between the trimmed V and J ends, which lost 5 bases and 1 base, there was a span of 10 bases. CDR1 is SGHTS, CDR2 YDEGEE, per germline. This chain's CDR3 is CASRWGLSYEQYF. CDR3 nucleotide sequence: TGTGCCAGCAGATGGGGACTGTCCTACGAGCAGTACTTC.

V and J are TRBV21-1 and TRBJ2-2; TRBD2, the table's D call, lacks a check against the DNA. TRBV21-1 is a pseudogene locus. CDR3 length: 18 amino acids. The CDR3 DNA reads TGTGCCAGCAGCCGGAAAGGGTCTAGCGGGAGGGAGACCGGGGAGCTGTTTTTT. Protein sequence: CASSRKGSSGRETGELFF.

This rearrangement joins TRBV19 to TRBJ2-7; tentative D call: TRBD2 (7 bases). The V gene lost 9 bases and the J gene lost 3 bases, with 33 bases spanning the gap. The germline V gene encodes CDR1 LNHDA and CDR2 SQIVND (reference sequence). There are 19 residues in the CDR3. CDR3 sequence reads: CASQTSTPGRGAGVYEQYF. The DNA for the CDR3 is TGTGCCAGCCAAACATCAACCCCGGGACGGGGGGCAGGAGTCTACGAGCAGTACTTC.

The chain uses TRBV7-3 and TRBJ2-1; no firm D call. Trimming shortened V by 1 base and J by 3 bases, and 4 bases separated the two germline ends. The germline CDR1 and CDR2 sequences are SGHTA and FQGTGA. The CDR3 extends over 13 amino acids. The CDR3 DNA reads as TGTGCCAGCAGCTTAAGTCGCTACAATGAGCAGTTCTTC. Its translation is CASSLSRYNEQFF.

CDR3 sequence reads: CASSFSRDQPQHF. As DNA, the CDR3 is TGTGCCAGCAGCTTTAGCAGGGATCAGCCCCAGCATTTT. The chain employs TRBV7-2 and TRBJ1-5; maybe TRBD1 (5 bases). This CDR3 has 13 amino acids. Germline-derived CDR1 and CDR2 are SGHTA and FQGNSA. The ends were cut back, 3 bases at V and 5 bases at J, with 8 bases in the middle. The entire variable domain, with the rest obtained from reference TRBV7-2 and TRBJ1-5, is as follows: GAGVSQSPSNKVTEKGKDVELRCDPISGHTALYWYRQSLGQGLEFLIYFQGNSAPDKSGLPSDRFSAERTGGSVSTLTIQRTQQEDSAVYLCASSFSRDQPQHFGDGTRLSIL.

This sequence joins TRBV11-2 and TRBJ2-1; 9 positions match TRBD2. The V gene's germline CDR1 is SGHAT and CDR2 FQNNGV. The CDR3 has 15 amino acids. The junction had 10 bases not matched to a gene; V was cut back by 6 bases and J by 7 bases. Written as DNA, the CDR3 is TGTGCCAGCAGAGCATGGGGCGGGAGGGCGAATGAGCAGTTCTTC. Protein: CASRAWGGRANEQFF. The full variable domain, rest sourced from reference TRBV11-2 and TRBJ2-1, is EAGVAQSPRYKIIEKRQSVAFWCNPISGHATLYWYQQILGQGPKLLIQFQNNGVVDDSQLPKDRFSAERLKGVDSTLKIQPAKLEDSAVYLCASRAWGGRANEQFFGPGTRLTVL.

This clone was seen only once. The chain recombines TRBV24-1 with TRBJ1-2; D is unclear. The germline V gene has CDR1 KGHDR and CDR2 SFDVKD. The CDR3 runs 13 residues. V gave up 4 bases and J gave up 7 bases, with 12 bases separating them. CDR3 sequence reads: CATSEGSPGGYTF. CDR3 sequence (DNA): TGTGCCACCAGTGAGGGCAGTCCTGGTGGCTACACCTTC.

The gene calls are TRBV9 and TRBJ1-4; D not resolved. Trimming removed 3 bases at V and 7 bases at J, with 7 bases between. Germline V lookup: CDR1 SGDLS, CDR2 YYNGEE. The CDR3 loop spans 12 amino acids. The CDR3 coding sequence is TGTGCCAGCAGCGAAGAGGGTGAAAAACTGTTTTTT. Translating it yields CASSEEGEKLFF.